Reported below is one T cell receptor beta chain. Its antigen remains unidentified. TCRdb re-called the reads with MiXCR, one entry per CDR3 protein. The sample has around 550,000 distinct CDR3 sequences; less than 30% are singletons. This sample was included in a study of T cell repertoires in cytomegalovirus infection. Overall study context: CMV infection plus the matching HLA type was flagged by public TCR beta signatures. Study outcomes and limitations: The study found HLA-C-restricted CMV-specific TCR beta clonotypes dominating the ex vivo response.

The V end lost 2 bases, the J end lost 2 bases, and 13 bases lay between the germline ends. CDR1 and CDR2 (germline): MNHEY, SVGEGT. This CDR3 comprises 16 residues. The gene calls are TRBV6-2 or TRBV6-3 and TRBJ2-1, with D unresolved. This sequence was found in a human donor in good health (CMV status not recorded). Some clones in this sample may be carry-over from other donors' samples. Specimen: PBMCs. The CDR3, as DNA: TGTGCCAGCAGTTACCGCCAGAGACGGGCCTACAATGAGCAGTTCTTC. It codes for CASSYRQRRAYNEQFF.